These T cell receptor beta chains were read from a single sample in a study of cytomegalovirus exposure and HLA in healthy donors. Profiled with immunoSEQ multiplex PCR; TCRdb holds only in-frame clones, not every one. The sample records under 200,000 clones, roughly four fifths being singletons. The sequenced sample was PBMCs. These TCRs come from a man between 18 and 35 years old in good health and CMV-seronegative. The CDR3 runs from the conserved cysteine through the conserved F or W. The order of the fields is J gene, V gene, D gene, clone size, CDR3 DNA, CDR3 protein. D genes are given only for firm matches. The listing skips clone size in some rows; elsewhere it reads once, few, many or a size class.

j_gene: TRBJ2-7; v_gene: TRBV6-1; d_gene: TRBD2; abundance: -; CDR3nt: TGTGCCAGCAGTGCGGGACTAGCGGGAGGGGTTGGCGAGCAGTACTTC; CDR3aa: CASSAGLAGGVGEQYF
j_gene: TRBJ2-7; v_gene: TRBV7-2; d_gene: -; abundance: -; CDR3nt: TGTGCCAGCAGCTTAGCCTCCTCCGGGACTGTCAGCTCCTACGAGCAGTACTTC; CDR3aa: CASSLASSGTVSSYEQYF
j_gene: TRBJ2-3; v_gene: TRBV29-1; d_gene: -; abundance: -; CDR3nt: TGCAGCGTTGCGCCATCGGCTTATGGTCTAGCACAGTATTTT; CDR3aa: CSVAPSAYGLAQYF
j_gene: TRBJ1-4; v_gene: TRBV28; d_gene: -; abundance: few; CDR3nt: TGTGCCAGCAGTTTCCAGGGAGGGGGGAGGGAAAAACTGTTTTTT; CDR3aa: CASSFQGGGREKLFF
j_gene: TRBJ1-2; v_gene: TRBV10-3; d_gene: TRBD1; abundance: -; CDR3nt: TGTGCCATCAGTGGGACAGGGTATGGGAACTATGGCTACACCTTC; CDR3aa: CAISGTGYGNYGYTF
j_gene: TRBJ1-3; v_gene: TRBV7-9; d_gene: TRBD1; abundance: -; CDR3nt: TGTGCCAGCAGCTTAAGACAGGGCGCTGGAAACACCATATATTTT; CDR3aa: CASSLRQGAGNTIYF
j_gene: TRBJ2-1; v_gene: TRBV19; d_gene: TRBD2; abundance: -; CDR3nt: TGTGCCAGTAGTCTAGCGGACACCTACAATGAGCAGTTCTTC; CDR3aa: CASSLADTYNEQFF
j_gene: TRBJ2-7; v_gene: TRBV6-5; d_gene: TRBD2; abundance: -; CDR3nt: TGTGCCAGCAGTTACGGGGGGACTACCACCTACGAGCAGTACTTC; CDR3aa: CASSYGGTTTYEQYF
j_gene: TRBJ1-1; v_gene: TRBV6-5; d_gene: -; abundance: -; CDR3nt: TGTGCCAGCACCACAGGCACTGAAGCTTTCTTT; CDR3aa: CASTTGTEAFF
j_gene: TRBJ1-2; v_gene: TRBV5-4; d_gene: -; abundance: -; CDR3nt: TGTGCCAGCAGGCCCCGAGCCAGCGCGGCCTTTTATGGCTACACCTTC; CDR3aa: CASRPRASAAFYGYTF
j_gene: TRBJ2-5; v_gene: TRBV6-6; d_gene: -; abundance: -; CDR3nt: TGTGCCAGCGGGGCGGGGCGAGAGACCCAGTACTTC; CDR3aa: CASGAGRETQYF
j_gene: TRBJ2-2; v_gene: TRBV6-5; d_gene: -; abundance: -; CDR3nt: TGTGCCAGCAAGACAGGTTGGACCGGGGAGCTGTTTTTT; CDR3aa: CASKTGWTGELFF
j_gene: TRBJ2-7; v_gene: TRBV13; d_gene: -; abundance: few; CDR3nt: TGTGCCAGCGGAACTAGCTTGTCCTACGAGCAGTACTTC; CDR3aa: CASGTSLSYEQYF
j_gene: TRBJ2-3; v_gene: TRBV18; d_gene: -; abundance: -; CDR3nt: TGTGCCGCCCGGGGAACAGATACGCAGTATTTT; CDR3aa: CAARGTDTQYF
j_gene: TRBJ1-4; v_gene: TRBV19; d_gene: -; abundance: -; CDR3nt: TGTGCCAGTAGTAGGAACAGCCTTAATGAAAAACTGTTTTTT; CDR3aa: CASSRNSLNEKLFF